This entry features one TCR beta chain sequence. This sample is drawn from a study of cytomegalovirus exposure and HLA in healthy donors. Primers for the PCR totalled 60 Vbeta and 13 Jbeta. TCRdb's table, derived via immunoSEQ multiplex PCR, lists solely in-frame clones and lacks some. The table has roughly 110,000 clones, under 80% seen once. CDR3 length: 14 amino acids. The ends were cut back, 0 bases at V and 5 bases at J, with 7 bases in the middle. Germline values: CDR1 LNHDA, CDR2 SQIVND (reference sequence). The clonotype comes from a man aged 55 to 70 in good health and CMV-seronegative. The sequenced sample consisted of PBMCs. This chain connects TRBV19 to TRBJ1-4; D possibly corresponds to TRBD1 (6 bases). The CDR3 sequence is CASSIDTGNEKLFF. In nucleotides, the CDR3 is TGTGCCAGTAGTATAGATACAGGGAATGAAAAACTGTTTTTT.